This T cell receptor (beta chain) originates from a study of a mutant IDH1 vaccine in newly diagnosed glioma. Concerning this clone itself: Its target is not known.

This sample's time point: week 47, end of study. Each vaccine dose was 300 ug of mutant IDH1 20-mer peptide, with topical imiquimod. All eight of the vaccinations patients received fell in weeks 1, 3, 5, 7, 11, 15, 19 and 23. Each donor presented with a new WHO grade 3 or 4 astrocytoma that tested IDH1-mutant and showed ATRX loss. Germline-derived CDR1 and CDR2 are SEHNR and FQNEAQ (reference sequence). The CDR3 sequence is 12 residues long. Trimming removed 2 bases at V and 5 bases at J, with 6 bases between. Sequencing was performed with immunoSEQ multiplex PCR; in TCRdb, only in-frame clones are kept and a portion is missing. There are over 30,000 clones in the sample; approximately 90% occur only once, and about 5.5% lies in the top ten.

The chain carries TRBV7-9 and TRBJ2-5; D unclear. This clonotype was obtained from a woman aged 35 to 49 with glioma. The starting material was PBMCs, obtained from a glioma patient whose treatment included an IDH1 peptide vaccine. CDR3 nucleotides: TGTGCCAGCAGCTTAAATCCGGAGACCCAGTACTTC. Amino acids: CASSLNPETQYF.